The 6 T cell receptor beta chains given below trace back to one sample, sequenced in a study of cytomegalovirus exposure and HLA in healthy donors. The PCR employed 60 Vbeta primers together with 13 Jbeta primers. Profiling relied on immunoSEQ multiplex PCR, and the TCRdb table lists in-frame clones only, not all of them. The sample contains 150,000 to 200,000 clones, about 80% of which appear only once. The specimen sequenced was PBMCs. The receptors stem from a woman aged 40 to 50 in good health and CMV-seronegative.

The V and J genes are TRBV14 and TRBJ2-7; D unclear. Germline V lookup: CDR1 SGHDN, CDR2 FVKESK. The V gene lost 2 bases and the J gene lost 7 bases, with 9 bases spanning the gap. This CDR3 region has 12 residues. CDR3 amino acids: CASSQTYWEQYF. CDR3 DNA sequence: TGTGCCAGCAGCCAAACATATTGGGAGCAGTACTTC.

The V gene is TRBV5-1, the J gene TRBJ1-2; a weak D match, TRBD1 (6 bases). This CDR3 region has 15 residues. Between the trimmed V and J ends, which lost 4 bases and 4 bases, there was a span of 17 bases. Germline V CDR1 and CDR2: SGHRS, YFSETQ. The CDR3 DNA sequence: TGCGCCAGCAGCCCGGGCGGGGGGGGCACCTATGGCTACACCTTC. It translates to CASSPGGGGTYGYTF.

This chain joins TRBV28 and TRBJ2-2; TRBD2 agrees at 8 bases. With 9 bases clipped from V and 0 bases from J, the junction kept 3 bases outside the gene matches. Germline loops: CDR1 MDHEN, CDR2 SYDVKM. The CDR3 has 14 residues. CDR3: CASRLAPNTGELFF. The CDR3 DNA is TGTGCCAGTAGACTAGCGCCGAACACCGGGGAGCTGTTTTTT.

This chain links TRBV6-6 with TRBJ1-1; 7 nucleotides align to TRBD1. The CDR3 is made up of 16 amino acids. V trimming: 5 bases; J trimming: 4 bases; junction bases outside the gene matches: 13. Per germline, CDR1 MNHNY and CDR2 SVGAGI (reference sequence). CDR3: CASSKNRDKGATEAFF. DNA for the CDR3: TGTGCCAGCAGTAAAAATCGGGATAAGGGGGCCACTGAAGCTTTCTTT.

The J gene is TRBJ2-3, the V gene TRBV19, with 7 bases matching TRBD2. From germline, CDR1 is LNHDA and CDR2 SQIVND (reference sequence). This CDR3 region has 14 residues. J lost 5 bases, V lost 7 bases, and 9 bases had no gene match. CDR3 nucleotides: TGTGCCAGTATTAATGCGGGAGCGGGAGATACGCAGTATTTT. It encodes CASINAGAGDTQYF.

The chain links TRBV5-6 to TRBJ2-7; D unresolved. Per germline, CDR1 SGHDT and CDR2 YYEEEE. The CDR3 has 12 amino acids. V lost 0 bases, J lost 3 bases, and 4 bases lay in between. The CDR3 DNA sequence: TGTGCCAGCAGCTTGGCCAACTACGAGCAGTACTTC. Amino acids: CASSLANYEQYF.